These 30 T cell receptor beta chains came from one sample sequenced in a study of blood T cells in healthy people across ages. A second PCR of about 6 to 12 cycles used a sample-barcoded 5' primer and a J-beta primer mix. TCRdb re-called the 5' RACE reads through MiXCR, storing one row per CDR3 protein. The profile shows 1.5 million to 2 million distinct CDR3 sequences, 25% to 30% of them singletons. The sequenced sample was blood. The receptors were gathered from a woman in her twenties or thirties in good health.

This clonotype has a count of ten or more. The chain recombines TRBV29-1 with TRBJ2-7, with 11 bases fitting TRBD2. CDR3 length: 14 amino acids. Germline V gives CDR1 SQVTM, CDR2 ANQGSEA. Losses at the gene ends were 1 base for V and 5 bases for J; bases not matched to a gene: 4. DNA for the CDR3: TGCAGCGTTGAAGTCCTAGCGGGGGGCCACGAGCAGTACTTC. Protein product: CSVEVLAGGHEQYF.

The chain has TRBV7-3 and TRBJ1-2; 7 bases line up with TRBD1. Germline V gene sequence: CDR1 SGHTA, CDR2 FQGTGA. Losses at the gene ends were 5 bases for V and 6 bases for J; bases not matched to a gene: 12. The CDR3 loop spans 15 amino acids. The CDR3 region is CASSPGGGGSDGYTF. The CDR3 coding sequence is TGTGCCAGCAGCCCTGGAGGGGGCGGCTCGGATGGCTACACCTTC.

The rearrangement links TRBV12-3 or TRBV12-4 to TRBJ2-3; perhaps TRBD2 as D (6 bases). The CDR3 is 16 amino acids. With 6 bases removed from V and 4 bases from J, the gap between germline ends came to 20 bases. The CDR3 DNA reads TGTGCCAGCAGCCCCCCCAGGCTGGAGGGATCAGATACGCAGTATTTT. Amino acid sequence: CASSPPRLEGSDTQYF.

This chain links TRBV16 with TRBJ1-1; D gene unclear. Trimming pared 2 bases from V and 8 bases from J, leaving 9 bases between. The V gene's germline CDR1 is KGHSY and CDR2 FQNENV. The CDR3 contains 12 residues. Here the CDR3 reads CASSQSDLEAFF. DNA of the CDR3: TGTGCCAGCAGCCAAAGTGATTTGGAAGCTTTCTTT. The full variable domain, rest sourced from reference TRBV16 and TRBJ1-1, is GEEVAQTPKHLVRGEGQKAKLYCAPIKGHSYVFWYQQVLKNEFKFLISFQNENVFDETGMPKERFSAKCLPNSPCSLEIQATKLEDSAVYFCASSQSDLEAFFGQGTRLTVV.

There are a few counts of this clonotype. The rearrangement uses TRBV28 and TRBJ2-1, with TRBD1 matching 7 bases. The CDR3 runs to 16 residues. Germline lookup yields CDR1 MDHEN and CDR2 SYDVKM. V was clipped by 5 bases and J by 5 bases; unmatched bases: 12. The CDR3 sequence: CASSLWDSFGNNEQFF. CDR3 bases: TGTGCCAGCAGTCTGTGGGACAGTTTTGGCAACAATGAGCAGTTCTTC.

This clonotype was seen repeatedly, ten times or more. The chain uses TRBV7-2 and TRBJ2-1, with D possibly being TRBD1 or TRBD2 (6 bases each). Looked up from germline, CDR1 is SGHTA and CDR2 is FQGNSA. Trimming cost V 5 bases and J 0 bases, with 14 bases left between them. The CDR3 totals 16 residues. The DNA for the CDR3 is TGTGCCAGCAGCCCCACGGGGGCCCCCTCCTACAATGAGCAGTTCTTC. Amino acid sequence: CASSPTGAPSYNEQFF.

This clonotype occurred many times. This chain links TRBV7-9 with TRBJ2-1; 7 nucleotides agree with TRBD2. The CDR3 loop spans 18 amino acids. V lost 1 base, J lost 0 bases, and 9 bases stayed unmatched. Germline CDR1 and CDR2: SEHNR and FQNEAQ (reference sequence). The CDR3 region has the DNA TGTGCCAGCAGCTTAGGGCTAGCGGATTCCAGCTCCTACAATGAGCAGTTCTTC. The encoded protein is CASSLGLADSSSYNEQFF.

The chain links TRBV12-3 or TRBV12-4 to TRBJ2-3; D call uncertain. CDR3 length: 13 residues. With 2 bases removed from V and 6 bases from J, the gap between germline ends came to 9 bases. The CDR3 loop is CASSLMRVDTQYF. The CDR3 DNA sequence: TGTGCCAGCAGTTTAATGAGAGTTGATACGCAGTATTTT.

This clonotype was found a few times. The chain links TRBV6-1 to TRBJ2-3; 12 bases fit TRBD2. Germline-derived CDR1 and CDR2 are MNHNS and SASEGT. V gave up 3 bases and J gave up 4 bases; unmatched junction bases: 8. The CDR3 runs to 17 residues. The CDR3 nucleotides are TGTGCCAGCAGTGACCTTGGACTAGCGGGGCGGCCAGATACGCAGTATTTT. This gives the protein CASSDLGLAGRPDTQYF.

The V call is TRBV10-3, the J call TRBJ2-3; D ambiguous. The germline CDR1 and CDR2 sequences are ENHRY and SYGVKD. CDR3 size: 13 residues. V gave up 10 bases and J gave up 1 base, with 12 bases separating them. The CDR3 sequence: CATDKGGTDTQYF. CDR3 nucleotides: TGTGCCACCGACAAGGGTGGCACAGATACGCAGTATTTT.

This clonotype was observed many times. The gene calls are TRBV7-9 and TRBJ2-7; tentative D call: TRBD1 (5 bases). This CDR3 spans 14 amino acids. CDR1 is SEHNR, CDR2 FQNEAQ, per germline (reference sequence). Between the trimmed V and J ends, which lost 5 bases and 1 base, there was a span of 12 bases. CDR3 nucleotides: TGTGCCAGCAGCGAAGCGACAGCTTCCTACGAGCAGTACTTC. This codes for CASSEATASYEQYF. Looking up the rest from reference TRBV7-9 and TRBJ2-7 gives the full variable domain: DTGVSQNPRHKITKRGQNVTFRCDPISEHNRLYWYRQTLGQGPEFLTYFQNEAQLEKSRLLSDRFSAERPKGSFSTLEIQRTEQGDSAMYLCASSEATASYEQYFGPGTRLTVT.

Ten or more counts support this clonotype. The chain combines TRBV6-1 with TRBJ1-5, with 7 bases matching TRBD1. The CDR3 is made up of 14 amino acids. Germline loops: CDR1 MNHNS, CDR2 SASEGT. The junction had 5 bases not matched to a gene; V was cut back by 6 bases and J by 3 bases. CDR3 coding DNA: TGTGCCAGCAGAGTAGGGGGCCCCAATCAGCCCCAGCATTTT. This encodes CASRVGGPNQPQHF.

There are a few counts of this clonotype. CDR3 in amino acids: CAISELGAGQFF. The DNA of the CDR3 is TGTGCCATCAGTGAGTTAGGGGCGGGGCAGTTCTTC. This chain connects TRBV10-3 to TRBJ2-1; D might be TRBD1 or TRBD2, each matching 5 bases. The CDR3 loop spans 12 amino acids. V lost 1 base, J lost 12 bases, and 10 bases lay in between. Germline values: CDR1 ENHRY, CDR2 SYGVKD.

This chain links TRBV18 with TRBJ2-5, with D possibly being TRBD1 (7 bases). The J call could be wrong; TRBJ2-1 is a better fit for the DNA end. Germline CDR1 and CDR2: KGHSH and LQKENI. The CDR3 is 13 amino acids. The CDR3 loop is CASSPGGTETQFF. The CDR3 coding sequence is TGTGCCAGCTCACCAGGGGGGACAGAGACCCAGTTCTTC.

V and J are TRBV20-1 and TRBJ1-6; 7 nucleotides match TRBD1. The CDR3 is 16 residues long. The germline V gene has CDR1 DFQATT and CDR2 SNEGSKA (reference sequence). J lost 7 bases, V lost 3 bases, and 12 bases had no gene match. CDR3: CSARSTGRFGNSPLHF. The CDR3 bases are TGCAGTGCTAGGTCGACAGGGCGGTTCGGGAATTCACCCCTCCACTTT.

This clonotype showed up just a few times. The rearrangement uses TRBV12-5 and TRBJ2-3, with 8 bases that match TRBD1. The CDR3 consists of 16 residues. The germline gives CDR1 LGHNT, CDR2 FRNRAP. The V and J ends lost 7 bases and 5 bases, in that order; junction bases with no gene match: 14. CDR3 sequence reads: CASAPAATGELDTQYF. CDR3 sequence (DNA): TGTGCTAGTGCCCCTGCAGCGACAGGGGAACTAGATACGCAGTATTTT. Drawing the rest from reference TRBV12-5 and TRBJ2-3, the complete variable domain is DARVTQTPRHKVTEMGQEVTMRCQPILGHNTVFWYRQTMMQGLELLAYFRNRAPLDDSGMPKDRFSAEMPDATLATLKIQPSEPRDSAVYFCASAPAATGELDTQYFGPGTRLTVL.

This clonotype has more than one count but fewer than ten. The rearrangement uses TRBV7-2 and TRBJ2-1, with D perhaps TRBD2 (6 bases). The CDR3 has 14 residues. Germline lookup yields CDR1 SGHTA and CDR2 FQGNSA. V shed 6 bases and J shed 2 bases, with 11 bases lying between them. CDR3 region: CASSQLAPYNEQFF. The CDR3 DNA reads TGTGCCAGCAGTCAACTAGCCCCCTACAATGAGCAGTTCTTC.

The chain combines TRBV7-9 with TRBJ2-3; TRBD2 matches 10 bases. The length of the CDR3 is 18 residues. CDR1 and CDR2 (germline): SEHNR, FQNEAQ (reference sequence). J was trimmed by 3 bases and V by 0 bases; bases with no gene match: 9. CDR3 DNA: TGTGCCAGCAGCTTAGCGCGTCTAGCGGGAGCTGGGACAGATACGCAGTATTTT. Translating it yields CASSLARLAGAGTDTQYF. Together with reference TRBV7-9 and TRBJ2-3, the CDR3 gives the full variable domain: DTGVSQNPRHKITKRGQNVTFRCDPISEHNRLYWYRQTLGQGPEFLTYFQNEAQLEKSRLLSDRFSAERPKGSFSTLEIQRTEQGDSAMYLCASSLARLAGAGTDTQYFGPGTRLTVL.

The sample holds a few counts of this clonotype. The chain couples TRBV12-3 or TRBV12-4 to TRBJ2-5; 7 bases fit TRBD2. This CDR3 is built from 13 residues. V was clipped by 11 bases and J by 7 bases; unmatched bases: 13. CDR3 nucleotide sequence: TGTGCCTCTGCGGCTAGCGGCGGGGCGACCCAGTACTTC. It codes for CASAASGGATQYF.

CDR3 amino acids: CSAEAGTSADNEQFF. The CDR3 DNA is TGCAGTGCTGAAGCGGGGACTAGCGCCGACAATGAGCAGTTCTTC. The V gene is TRBV20-1, the J gene TRBJ2-1; 10 positions agree with TRBD2. Germline V gene sequence: CDR1 DFQATT, CDR2 SNEGSKA (reference sequence). The CDR3 covers 15 residues. V trimming: 5 bases; J trimming: 5 bases; junction bases outside the gene matches: 9.

As for this clonotype: Since a much larger clone is just one base distant, this may be a read error. The J gene is TRBJ2-1, the V gene TRBV6-5, with D possibly being TRBD1 or TRBD2 (5 bases each). The V gene lost 2 bases and the J gene lost 13 bases, with 18 bases spanning the gap. The CDR3 totals 14 residues. In germline, CDR1 is MNHEY, CDR2 SVGAGI. CDR3 region: CASSYTSGHETQFF. For the CDR3, the DNA is TGTGCCAGCAGTTACACGTCGGGGCACGAGACCCAGTTCTTC.

The gene calls are TRBV12-3 or TRBV12-4 and TRBJ2-3; D is unresolved. Trimming removed 7 bases at V and 4 bases at J, with 6 bases between. The CDR3 runs 11 residues. This chain's CDR3 is CASTWADTQYF. Here the CDR3 DNA reads TGTGCCAGCACCTGGGCAGATACGCAGTATTTT.

This clonotype was counted only a few times. This chain links TRBV6-1 with TRBJ1-2; no reliable D call. Between the trimmed V and J ends, which lost 4 bases and 5 bases, there was a span of 11 bases. The CDR3 is 13 residues long. Looked up from germline, CDR1 is MNHNS and CDR2 is SASEGT. The chain's CDR3 is CASSVARPYGYTF. The CDR3 DNA sequence: TGTGCCAGCAGTGTTGCCAGACCTTATGGCTACACCTTC.

This clonotype was observed a few times. The chain combines TRBV10-3 with TRBJ2-7; 9 bases agree with TRBD1. V lost 4 bases and J lost 1; bases outside the gene matches: 2. CDR1 and CDR2 (germline): ENHRY, SYGVKD. The CDR3 contains 14 residues. As DNA, the CDR3 is TGTGCCATCAGTGGGGACAGGGCATCCTACGAGCAGTACTTC. Its translation is CAISGDRASYEQYF.

The chain combines TRBV27 with TRBJ2-3, with 9 bases fitting TRBD1. The CDR3 is made up of 22 amino acids. Germline values: CDR1 MNHEY, CDR2 SMNVEV (reference sequence). Trimming at V came to 6 bases and at J to 2 bases, leaving 27 bases not matched to a gene. The CDR3 spells CASSSQNTGTGPGGSPTDTQYF. CDR3 nucleotides: TGTGCCAGCAGCAGCCAGAACACCGGGACAGGGCCCGGCGGGAGCCCCACAGATACGCAGTATTTT.

This clonotype has a handful of counts. The J gene is TRBJ1-2, the V gene TRBV28; D possibly corresponds to TRBD1 (6 bases). The V gene's germline CDR1 is MDHEN and CDR2 SYDVKM. There are 15 residues in the CDR3. Trimming took off 7 bases at V and 8 bases at J, with 23 bases between the two ends. The CDR3 spells CASNSYGGPTGGYTF. CDR3 sequence (DNA): TGTGCCAGCAATTCTTATGGGGGACCGACAGGCGGCTACACCTTC.

This clonotype was observed a handful of times. The rearrangement links TRBV20-1 to TRBJ2-4, with TRBD1 identical over 8 bases. V gave up 0 bases and J gave up 8 bases; unmatched junction bases: 18. The CDR3 contains 18 residues. Germline lookup yields CDR1 DFQATT and CDR2 SNEGSKA (reference sequence). CDR3 residues: CSARDPSLNRQGYYIQYF. DNA for the CDR3: TGCAGTGCTAGAGATCCAAGCCTCAACCGACAGGGGTATTACATTCAGTACTTC.

This chain joins TRBV6-5 and TRBJ2-1; unclear D gene. Germline V gene data show CDR1 as MNHEY and CDR2 as SVGAGI. V lost 0 bases and J 15 bases, leaving 12 bases between the germline ends. The CDR3 spans 12 residues. The CDR3 spells CASSYSRSLLFF. Written as DNA, the CDR3 is TGTGCCAGCAGTTACTCCAGAAGTTTGCTGTTCTTC.

The V gene is TRBV4-1, the J gene TRBJ2-7, with no clear D. This CDR3 region has 15 residues. Germline CDR1 and CDR2: MGHRA and YSYEKL. Trimming took off 3 bases at V and 0 bases at J, with 12 bases between the two ends. The CDR3 is CASSHLSASSYEQYF. The CDR3 coding sequence is TGCGCCAGCAGCCACCTTTCTGCAAGCTCCTACGAGCAGTACTTC.

Remarks on this clonotype: Given a much more abundant clone one base away, this may be a read error. The rearrangement uses TRBV4-2 and TRBJ1-5; D is perhaps TRBD1 (6 bases). Germline loops: CDR1 LGHNA, CDR2 YNFKEQ. Trimming pared 5 bases from V and 5 bases from J, leaving 16 bases between. The CDR3 is made up of 15 amino acids. The CDR3 protein is CASSYEQGWDQPQHF. For the CDR3, the DNA is TGTGCCAGCAGCTACGAACAGGGATGGGATCAGCCCCAGCATTTT.